This record concerns one T cell receptor beta chain sequence. Its specific antigen is unknown. No qualities accompany the bases; no much larger clone lies one base away. TCRbeta CDR3 regions were amplified from genomic DNA by means of the immunoSEQ Assay, a bias-controlled multiplex PCR. The study's processing was this. The number of nucleated cells in each sample was estimated from the amplification of reference gene primers within the assay. Sequence reads were collapsed and filtered to measure the absolute abundance of every unique TCRbeta CDR3 rearrangement. For each sample, productive Simpson clonality was calculated as the square root of Simpson's diversity index over productive rearrangements. TCRdb provides this immuneACCESS table in a form limited to in-frame rearrangements. Some clones are lacking; in checked studies, under half of them reflect an unresolved V gene, and why the rest are absent is not known. V, J and clone size reflect that table, while D and trimming were determined from the DNA. Here the sample has about 31,000 clones; 70% to 90% occur a single time. In total, the top ten clones hold approximately 0.55% of the sample.

The record originates from a study of blood T cell repertoires in COVID-19 (TCRdb year 2020). Looking at the study overall: Collaborator samples came from the United States, Italy and Spain and covered acute and convalescent phases of COVID-19. The samples were drawn from the first 160 participants of the ongoing ImmuneRACE study and from about 1,200 subjects provided by 6 global collaborators. A freely available public database, intended as a resource for researchers studying the immune response to SARS-CoV-2, is where the repertoires were released. HLA class I and class II types, where available, came from metadata supplied by the sample provider rather than from assay-based typing. The prospective study material was composed of cDNA or gDNA derived from T cells, B-cell-depleted T cells, or PBMCs. Nearly every sample came with metadata listing a de-identified subject ID, COVID-19 status, age in years and sex. The dataset comprised deeply sampled blood TCRbeta repertoires from subjects exposed to, actively infected with, or recovered from COVID-19.

The collaborating institutions used their own protocols to collect whole blood in K2EDTA tubes. For TCRbeta analysis, collaborators shipped samples in one of three forms: frozen whole blood, isolated PBMCs, or DNA extracted from either of those sample types. The study at large found these results: The amount of clinical and demographic metadata varied by source and participant and was provided uncurated.

CDR1 and CDR2 are read off the germline V gene as SQVTM and ANQGSEA. The CDR3 goes from the cysteine to the phenylalanine over 14 residues. Left in the record is the CDR3 DNA by itself, 42 bases read in frame from the first base. Clipping removes 5 bases from V and 0 bases from J, with 3 as the unmatched junction base count. Material: peripheral blood. Recombination linked TRBV29-1 to TRBJ2-7; 11 junctional bases match TRBD2. This clonotype originated in a woman aged 40 to 50 with active or convalescent COVID-19. The nucleotide sequence reads TGCAGCGTTTGGGGACTAGCGGACTCCTACGAGCAGTACTTC. It codes for CSVWGLADSYEQYF.